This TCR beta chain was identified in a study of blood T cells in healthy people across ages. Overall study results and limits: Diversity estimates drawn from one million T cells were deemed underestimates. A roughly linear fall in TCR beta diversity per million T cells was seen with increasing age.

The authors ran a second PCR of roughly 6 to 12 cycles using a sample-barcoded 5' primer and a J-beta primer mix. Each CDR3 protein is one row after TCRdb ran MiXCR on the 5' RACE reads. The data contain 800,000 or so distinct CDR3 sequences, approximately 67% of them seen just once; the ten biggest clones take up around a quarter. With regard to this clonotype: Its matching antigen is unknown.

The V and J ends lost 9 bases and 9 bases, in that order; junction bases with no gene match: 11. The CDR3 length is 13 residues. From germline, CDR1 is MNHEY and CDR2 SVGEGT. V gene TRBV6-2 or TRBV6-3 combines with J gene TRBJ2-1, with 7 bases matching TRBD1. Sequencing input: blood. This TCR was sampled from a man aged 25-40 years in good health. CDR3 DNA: TGTGCCAGTAGGGGGCCGGGTTTTGCTGAGCAGTTCTTC. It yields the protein CASRGPGFAEQFF.